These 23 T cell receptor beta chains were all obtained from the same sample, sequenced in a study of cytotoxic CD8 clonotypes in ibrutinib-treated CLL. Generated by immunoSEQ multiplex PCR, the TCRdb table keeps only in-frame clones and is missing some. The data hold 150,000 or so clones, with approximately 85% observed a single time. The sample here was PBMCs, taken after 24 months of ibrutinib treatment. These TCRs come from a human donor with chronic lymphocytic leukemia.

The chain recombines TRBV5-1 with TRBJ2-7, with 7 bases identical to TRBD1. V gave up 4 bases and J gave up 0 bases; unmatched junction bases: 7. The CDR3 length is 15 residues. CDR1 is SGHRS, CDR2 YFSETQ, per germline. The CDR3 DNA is TGCGCCAGCAGCCGGTCGGGGACAGACTCCTACGAGCAGTACTTC. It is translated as CASSRSGTDSYEQYF.

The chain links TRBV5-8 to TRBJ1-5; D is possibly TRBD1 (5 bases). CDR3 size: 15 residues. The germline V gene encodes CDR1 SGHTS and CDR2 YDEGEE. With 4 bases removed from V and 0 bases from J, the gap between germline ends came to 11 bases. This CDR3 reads CASSMGPYSNQPQHF. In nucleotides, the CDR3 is TGTGCCAGCAGCATGGGACCTTATAGCAATCAGCCCCAGCATTTT.

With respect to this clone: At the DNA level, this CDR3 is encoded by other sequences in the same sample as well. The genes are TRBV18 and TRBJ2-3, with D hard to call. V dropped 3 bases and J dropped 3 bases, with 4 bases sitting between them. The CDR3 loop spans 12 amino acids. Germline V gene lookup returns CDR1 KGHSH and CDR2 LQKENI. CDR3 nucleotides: TGTGCCAGCTCACCGGGAACAGATACGCAGTATTTT. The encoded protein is CASSPGTDTQYF.

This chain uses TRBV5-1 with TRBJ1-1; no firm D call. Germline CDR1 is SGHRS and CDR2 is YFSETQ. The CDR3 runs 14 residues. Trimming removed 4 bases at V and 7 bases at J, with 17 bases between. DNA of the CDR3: TGCGCCAGCAGCGATCGGAGGGCCTCTAATGAAGCTTTCTTT. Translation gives CASSDRRASNEAFF.

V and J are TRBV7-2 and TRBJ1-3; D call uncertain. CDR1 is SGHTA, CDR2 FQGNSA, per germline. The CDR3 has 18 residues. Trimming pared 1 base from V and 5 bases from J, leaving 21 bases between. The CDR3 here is CASSLERRSQVARNTIYF. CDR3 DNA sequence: TGTGCCAGCAGCTTAGAGCGTAGGAGCCAAGTCGCGCGAAACACCATATATTTT.

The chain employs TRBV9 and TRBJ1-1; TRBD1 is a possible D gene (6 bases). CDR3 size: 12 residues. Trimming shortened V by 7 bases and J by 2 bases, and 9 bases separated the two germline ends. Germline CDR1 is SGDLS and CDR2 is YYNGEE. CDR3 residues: CASGGGNTEAFF. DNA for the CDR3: TGTGCCAGCGGAGGGGGTAACACTGAAGCTTTCTTT. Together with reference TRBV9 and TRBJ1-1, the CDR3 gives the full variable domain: DSGVTQTPKHLITATGQRVTLRCSPRSGDLSVYWYQQSLDQGLQFLIQYYNGEERAKGNILERFSAQQFPDLHSELNLSSLELGDSALYFCASGGGNTEAFFGQGTRLTVV.

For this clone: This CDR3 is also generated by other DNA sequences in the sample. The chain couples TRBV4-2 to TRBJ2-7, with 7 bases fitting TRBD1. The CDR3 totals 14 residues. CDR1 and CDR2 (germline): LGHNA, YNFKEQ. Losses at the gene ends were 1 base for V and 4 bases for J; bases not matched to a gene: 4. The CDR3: CASSQGQGTYEQYF. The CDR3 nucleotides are TGTGCCAGCAGCCAAGGACAGGGAACTTACGAGCAGTACTTC.

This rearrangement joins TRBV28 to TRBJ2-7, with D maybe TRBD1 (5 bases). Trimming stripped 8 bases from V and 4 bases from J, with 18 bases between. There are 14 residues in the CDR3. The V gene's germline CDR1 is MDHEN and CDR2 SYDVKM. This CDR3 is CASEKPRQHYEQYF. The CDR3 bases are TGTGCCAGCGAAAAACCGAGACAGCATTACGAGCAGTACTTC.

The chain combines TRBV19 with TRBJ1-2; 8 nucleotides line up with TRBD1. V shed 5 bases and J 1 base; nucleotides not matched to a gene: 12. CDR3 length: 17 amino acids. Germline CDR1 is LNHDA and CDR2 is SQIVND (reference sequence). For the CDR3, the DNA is TGTGCCAGTAGTCGAAGCGGACAGGGACTTAGTAACTATGGCTACACCTTC. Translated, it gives CASSRSGQGLSNYGYTF.

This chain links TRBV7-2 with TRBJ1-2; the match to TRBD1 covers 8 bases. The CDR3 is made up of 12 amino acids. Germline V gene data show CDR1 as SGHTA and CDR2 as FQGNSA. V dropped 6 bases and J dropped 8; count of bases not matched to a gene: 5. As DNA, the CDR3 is TGTGCCAGCAGGGACAGGGTTTGGGGCTACACCTTC. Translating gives CASRDRVWGYTF.

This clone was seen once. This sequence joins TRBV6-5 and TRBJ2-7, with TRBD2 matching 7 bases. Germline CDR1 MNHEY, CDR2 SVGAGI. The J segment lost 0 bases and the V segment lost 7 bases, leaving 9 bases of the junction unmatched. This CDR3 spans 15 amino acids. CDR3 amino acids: CASIKTSDSSYEQYF. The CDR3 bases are TGTGCCAGCATCAAAACTAGCGACAGCTCCTACGAGCAGTACTTC.

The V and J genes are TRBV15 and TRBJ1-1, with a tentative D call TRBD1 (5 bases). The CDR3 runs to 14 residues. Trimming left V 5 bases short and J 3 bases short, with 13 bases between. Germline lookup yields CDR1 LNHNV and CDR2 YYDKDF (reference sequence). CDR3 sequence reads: CATSPGRGDTEAFF. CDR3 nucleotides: TGTGCCACCAGCCCCGGACGGGGCGACACTGAAGCTTTCTTT.

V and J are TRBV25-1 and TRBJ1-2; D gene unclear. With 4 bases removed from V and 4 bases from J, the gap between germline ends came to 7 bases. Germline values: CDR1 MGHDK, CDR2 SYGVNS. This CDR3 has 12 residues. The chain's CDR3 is CASSGVSYGYTF. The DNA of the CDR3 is TGTGCCAGCAGTGGGGTCAGCTATGGCTACACCTTC.

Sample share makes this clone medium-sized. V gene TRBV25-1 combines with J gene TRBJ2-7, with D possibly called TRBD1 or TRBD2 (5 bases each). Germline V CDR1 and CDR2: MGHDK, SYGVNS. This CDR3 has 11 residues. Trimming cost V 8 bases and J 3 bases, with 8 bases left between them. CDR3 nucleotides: TGTGCCAGCGAGGGGTTCTACGAGCAGTACTTC. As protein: CASEGFYEQYF.

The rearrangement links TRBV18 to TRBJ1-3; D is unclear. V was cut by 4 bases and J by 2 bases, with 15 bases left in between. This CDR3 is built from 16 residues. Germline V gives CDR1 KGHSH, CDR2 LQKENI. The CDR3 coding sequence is TGTGCCAGCTCACAATCCATCACGGGGACTGGAAACACCATATATTTT. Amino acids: CASSQSITGTGNTIYF. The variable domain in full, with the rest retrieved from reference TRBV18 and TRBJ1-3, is NAGVMQNPRHLVRRRGQEARLRCSPMKGHSHVYWYRQLPEEGLKFMVYLQKENIIDESGMPKERFSAEFPKEGPSILRIQQVVRGDSAAYFCASSQSITGTGNTIYFGEGSWLTVV.

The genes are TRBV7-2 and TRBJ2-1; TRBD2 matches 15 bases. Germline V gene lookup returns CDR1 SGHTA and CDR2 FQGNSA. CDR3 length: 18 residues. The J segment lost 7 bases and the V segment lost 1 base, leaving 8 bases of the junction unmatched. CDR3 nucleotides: TGTGCCAGCAGCTTAGAAGGACTAGCGGGAGGGCCTCGAAATGAGCAGTTCTTC. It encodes CASSLEGLAGGPRNEQFF.

DNA of the CDR3: TGTGCCAGTAGAGGTGAACCAGTAGTATCCCATCGGCGTCAGGAGGGGAACACCGGGGAGCTGTTTTTT. Translating gives CASRGEPVVSHRRQEGNTGELFF. V gene TRBV19 combines with J gene TRBJ2-2; the D gene is possibly TRBD2 (6 bases). Germline-derived CDR1 and CDR2 are LNHDA and SQIVND (reference sequence). The V and J ends lost 6 bases and 1 base respectively, with 36 bases between them. This CDR3 is built from 23 residues.

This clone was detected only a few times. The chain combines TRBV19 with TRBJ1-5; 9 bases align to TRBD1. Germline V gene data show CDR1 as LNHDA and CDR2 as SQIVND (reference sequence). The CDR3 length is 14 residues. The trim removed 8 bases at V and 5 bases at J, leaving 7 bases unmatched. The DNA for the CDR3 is TGTGCCAGTTCCGGGACAGGGATGTATCAGCCCCAGCATTTT. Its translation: CASSGTGMYQPQHF.

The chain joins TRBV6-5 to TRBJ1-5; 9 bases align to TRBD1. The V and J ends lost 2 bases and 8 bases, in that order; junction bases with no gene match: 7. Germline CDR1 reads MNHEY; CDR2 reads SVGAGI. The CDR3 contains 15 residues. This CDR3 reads CASSYGTGMNEPQHF. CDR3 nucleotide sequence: TGTGCCAGCAGTTACGGGACAGGGATGAATGAGCCCCAGCATTTT.

In nucleotides, the CDR3 is TGTGCCAGCAGTGTGTTCGGCGGCCCCGACGGGAATGAGCAGTTCTTC. It is translated as CASSVFGGPDGNEQFF. The chain recombines TRBV2 with TRBJ2-1; D call uncertain. Germline V gene data show CDR1 as SNHLY and CDR2 as FYNNEI. V lost 4 bases and J 7 bases, leaving 20 bases between the germline ends. The CDR3 extends over 16 amino acids.

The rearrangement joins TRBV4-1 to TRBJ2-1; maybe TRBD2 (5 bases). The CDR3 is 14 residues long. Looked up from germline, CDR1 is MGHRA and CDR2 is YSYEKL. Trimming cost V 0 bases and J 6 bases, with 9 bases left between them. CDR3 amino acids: CASSQDFGINEQFF. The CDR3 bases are TGCGCCAGCAGCCAAGACTTCGGGATCAATGAGCAGTTCTTC.

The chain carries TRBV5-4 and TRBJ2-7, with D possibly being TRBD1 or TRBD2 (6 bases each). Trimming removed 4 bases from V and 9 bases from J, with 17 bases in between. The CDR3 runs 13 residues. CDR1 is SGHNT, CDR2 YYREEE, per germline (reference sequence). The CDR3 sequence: CASSREEGGRQYF. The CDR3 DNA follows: TGTGCCAGCAGCCGAGAGGAGGGGGGCCGGCAGTACTTC.

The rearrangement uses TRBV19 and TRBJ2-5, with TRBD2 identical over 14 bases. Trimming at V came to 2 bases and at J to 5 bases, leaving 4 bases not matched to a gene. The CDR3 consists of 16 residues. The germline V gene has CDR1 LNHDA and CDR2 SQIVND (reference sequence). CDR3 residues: CASSIRTSGGMETQYF. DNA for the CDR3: TGTGCCAGTAGTATACGGACTAGCGGGGGGATGGAGACCCAGTACTTC.